Listed below are T cell receptor beta chains from one sample, sequenced in a study of cytomegalovirus exposure and HLA in healthy donors. The method was immunoSEQ multiplex PCR; TCRdb's version includes in-frame clones alone and lacks a portion of them. The sample yields about 160,000 clones, approximately 76% seen once. The sequenced sample was PBMCs. The receptors derive from a female donor in good health and CMV-seronegative. Both conserved end residues are part of each CDR3. A D gene is named only where the DNA matches it firmly. Expanded clones get a size class; other rows say once, few or many, or leave the size out.

clone size	V gene	D gene	J gene	CDR3 protein	CDR3 DNA
NA	TRBV9	TRBD1	TRBJ2-7	CASSEGQNPYEQYF	TGTGCCAGCAGCGAGGGACAGAATCCTTACGAGCAGTACTTC
NA	TRBV30	TRBD1	TRBJ1-1	CAWMGQANTEAFF	TGTGCCTGGATGGGACAGGCAAACACTGAAGCTTTCTTT
NA	TRBV6-1	TRBD1	TRBJ2-7	CASSEGQGASYEQYF	TGTGCCAGCAGTGAAGGGCAGGGGGCCAGCTACGAGCAGTACTTC
few	TRBV4-2	TRBD2	TRBJ2-1	CASSQDSLRSIMTSGRHEQFF	TGTGCCAGCAGCCAAGATAGTCTTAGGTCCATCATGACTAGCGGGAGACATGAGCAGTTCTTC
few	TRBV6-4	NA	TRBJ1-2	CASSDSEEASDYTF	TGTGCCAGCAGTGACTCCGAGGAGGCCTCGGACTACACCTTC
few	TRBV6-1	TRBD2	TRBJ2-1	CASSGTSGGANEQFF	TGTGCCAGCAGTGGGACTAGCGGGGGGGCCAATGAGCAGTTCTTC
few	TRBV7-6	NA	TRBJ2-7	CASSDGLMPYEQYF	TGTGCCAGTTCCGACGGACTCATGCCCTACGAGCAGTACTTC
NA	TRBV5-1	TRBD1	TRBJ2-7	CASRTGDISYEQYF	TGCGCCAGCAGGACAGGGGACATCTCCTACGAGCAGTACTTC
NA	TRBV19	TRBD2	TRBJ2-4	CASSRPSGGPGRQYF	TGTGCCAGTAGTAGACCTAGCGGGGGCCCGGGGCGTCAGTACTTC
NA	TRBV7-7	NA	TRBJ2-5	CASSSLLIGEQETQYF	TGTGCCAGCAGCTCCCTGCTGATAGGAGAACAAGAGACCCAGTACTTC
NA	TRBV12-1	NA	TRBJ1-5	CASRPTGTEKNQPQHF	TGTGCCAGCAGGCCAACCGGGACAGAGAAGAATCAGCCCCAGCATTTT
once	TRBV5-1	NA	TRBJ1-1	CASSLAQHTEAFF	TGCGCCAGCAGCTTGGCACAGCACACTGAAGCTTTCTTT
NA	TRBV11-2	NA	TRBJ2-2	CASSLYGAGTGELFF	TGTGCCAGCAGCTTATATGGCGCCGGGACCGGGGAGCTGTTTTTT
NA	TRBV29-1	NA	TRBJ1-2	CSARGGGYGDYGYTF	TGCAGCGCTCGAGGAGGAGGGTACGGGGACTATGGCTACACCTTC
NA	TRBV12-2	NA	TRBJ2-7	CASRLVGLAGGWLNSYEQYF	TGTGCAAGTCGCTTAGTAGGGCTAGCGGGAGGTTGGCTGAACTCCTACGAGCAGTACTTC
NA	TRBV6-5	NA	TRBJ1-1	CASRAAGWMNTEAFF	TGTGCCAGCAGAGCCGCAGGGTGGATGAACACTGAAGCTTTCTTT
NA	TRBV10-1	NA	TRBJ1-2	CASHPSGHYGYTF	TGCGCCAGCCATCCCTCAGGGCACTATGGCTACACCTTC
NA	TRBV7-3	NA	TRBJ2-7	CASSLEGQSEQYF	TGTGCCAGCAGCTTAGAAGGACAATCCGAGCAGTACTTC
NA	TRBV7-8	NA	TRBJ2-1	CASSLSGSYNEQFF	TGTGCCAGCAGCTTATCCGGCTCCTACAATGAGCAGTTCTTC
few	TRBV30	NA	TRBJ1-1	CAWIGGIRGRSYTEAFF	TGTGCCTGGATCGGAGGGATTAGGGGACGGAGTTACACTGAAGCTTTCTTT
NA	TRBV11-2	TRBD2	TRBJ2-7	CASSLGLAGYF	TGTGCCAGCAGCCTGGGACTAGCGGGGTACTTC
few	TRBV6-5	TRBD1	TRBJ1-1	CASSGRDREAFF	TGTGCCAGCAGTGGCCGGGACAGGGAAGCTTTCTTT
NA	TRBV4-1	NA	TRBJ2-2	CASSQAANTGELFF	TGCGCCAGCAGCCAAGCAGCGAACACCGGGGAGCTGTTTTTT
NA	TRBV10-1	TRBD1	TRBJ1-2	CASSEPTVPSGGGSYGYTF	TGCGCCAGCAGTGAACCTACCGTACCCTCGGGAGGGGGCAGCTATGGCTACACCTTC
NA	TRBV7-9	NA	TRBJ2-1	CASSLSGSLGRHEQFF	TGTGCCAGCAGCTTATCAGGGTCCTTAGGTCGGCATGAGCAGTTCTTC
NA	TRBV6-1	NA	TRBJ2-7	CASSAGPPGEGYEQYF	TGTGCCAGCAGTGCCGGCCCTCCAGGGGAGGGCTACGAGCAGTACTTC
NA	TRBV4-1	NA	TRBJ2-1	CASSQVDSYNEQFF	TGCGCCAGCAGCCAAGTGGACAGCTACAATGAGCAGTTCTTC
few	TRBV7-7	TRBD2	TRBJ2-5	CASSLVTSGSSETQYF	TGTGCCAGCAGCTTAGTGACTAGCGGGAGTTCAGAGACCCAGTACTTC
NA	TRBV5-1	NA	TRBJ2-1	CACRAGSISYNEQFF	TGCGCCTGTCGGGCGGGGTCTATCTCCTACAATGAGCAGTTCTTC
NA	TRBV2	NA	TRBJ1-1	CASSDPRDTEAFF	TGTGCCAGCAGTGACCCTCGGGACACTGAAGCTTTCTTT
NA	TRBV2	NA	TRBJ2-4	CASSETLGIQYF	TGTGCCAGCAGTGAGACTCTAGGCATTCAGTACTTC
NA	TRBV5-1	NA	TRBJ1-4	CASREGSLNEKLFF	TGCGCCAGCAGGGAGGGTAGCCTTAATGAAAAACTGTTTTTT
few	TRBV7-6	NA	TRBJ2-5	CASSGDFQETQYF	TGTGCCAGCAGCGGGGACTTTCAAGAGACCCAGTACTTC
few	TRBV7-8	TRBD2	TRBJ2-1	CASRRSGGTYNEQFF	TGTGCCAGCAGGCGGAGCGGGGGAACATACAATGAGCAGTTCTTC
NA	TRBV18	NA	TRBJ2-5	CASSSDIQETQYF	TGTGCCAGCTCTTCGGACATCCAAGAGACCCAGTACTTC
few	TRBV9	TRBD2	TRBJ2-1	CASSVDGTSGSNEQFF	TGTGCCAGCAGCGTAGATGGGACTAGCGGGAGCAATGAGCAGTTCTTC
NA	TRBV5-1	TRBD1	TRBJ1-4	CASSFGQGGEKLFF	TGCGCCAGCAGCTTCGGACAGGGAGGTGAAAAACTGTTTTTT
once	TRBV10-3	NA	TRBJ1-6	CAISESAGWDSPLHF	TGTGCCATCAGTGAGTCGGCAGGGTGGGATTCACCCCTCCACTTT
NA	TRBV2	NA	TRBJ2-3	CASSELSRTDTQYF	TGTGCCAGCAGTGAGTTAAGCAGGACAGATACGCAGTATTTT
once	TRBV5-4	TRBD1	TRBJ2-2	CASSSPQGSGELFF	TGTGCCAGCAGCTCGCCACAGGGGTCCGGGGAGCTGTTTTTT
NA	TRBV5-8	TRBD1	TRBJ1-2	CASSLSGQVNYGYTF	TGTGCCAGCAGCTTGTCGGGACAGGTGAACTATGGCTACACCTTC
NA	TRBV5-6	TRBD2	TRBJ2-2	CASSLGPGGGTGELFF	TGTGCCAGCAGCTTGGGGCCGGGAGGGGGCACCGGGGAGCTGTTTTTT
once	TRBV5-1	NA	TRBJ1-2	CASGDRNYGYTF	TGCGCCAGCGGCGACAGGAACTATGGCTACACCTTC
few	TRBV7-9	TRBD2	TRBJ2-5	CASRASGEGETQYF	TGTGCCAGCAGGGCTAGCGGGGAAGGGGAGACCCAGTACTTC
NA	TRBV6-1	NA	TRBJ1-6	CASSGYSSYNSPLHF	TGTGCCAGCAGTGGATATAGCTCCTATAATTCACCCCTCCACTTT
NA	TRBV5-1	NA	TRBJ1-1	CASSLNLTPGTEAFF	TGCGCCAGCAGCTTGAATCTGACACCAGGAACTGAAGCTTTCTTT
NA	TRBV6-5	TRBD1	TRBJ2-3	CASRRTGSDTQYF	TGTGCCAGCAGGCGGACAGGGTCAGATACGCAGTATTTT
NA	TRBV5-4	TRBD2	TRBJ2-7	CASSQLAGGSYEQYF	TGTGCCAGCAGCCAACTAGCGGGAGGCTCCTACGAGCAGTACTTC